The next 5 T cell receptor beta chains were all read from a single sample in a study of T cells in Graves' hyperthyroidism and ophthalmopathy. TCR beta CDR3 region amplification was performed from RNA transcripts. RT-PCR in the first round (using the HTBI primer set) targeted the TCR CDR3. A single record per CDR3 protein comes from TCRdb applying MiXCR to the multiplex PCR reads. Among around 610,000 distinct CDR3 sequences listed, approximately 14% were seen once. Sequencing input: blood. The receptor source for this set is a woman aged 35 to 49 with Graves' ophthalmopathy.

There are a few counts of this clonotype. A much bigger clone sits one base away, suggesting this may be a read error. CDR3 nucleotides: TGTGCCAGCAGTTATAGCGGGATCGCGGACACCGGGGAGCTGTTTTTT. Residues: CASSYSGIADTGELFF. This chain uses TRBV28 with TRBJ2-2, with 8 nucleotides matching TRBD2. The CDR3 consists of 16 residues. V was clipped by 4 bases and J by 3 bases; unmatched bases: 7. CDR1 is MDHEN, CDR2 SYDVKM, per germline.

The table lists this clonotype with many counts. V usage is TRBV24-1 and J usage is TRBJ1-1; D might be TRBD1 (5 bases). V was clipped by 2 bases and J by 5 bases, with 11 bases between them. The germline V gene has CDR1 KGHDR and CDR2 SFDVKD. This CDR3 spans 14 amino acids. This CDR3 is CATSDSSRGTEAFF. The CDR3, as DNA: TGTGCCACCAGTGATTCAAGTCGGGGGACTGAAGCTTTCTTT.

This clonotype has a count of ten or more. V usage is TRBV28 and J usage is TRBJ2-7; weak D call: TRBD2 (6 bases). This CDR3 is built from 15 residues. Germline lookup yields CDR1 MDHEN and CDR2 SYDVKM. The V end was cut by 6 bases, the J end by 1 base, with 16 bases between. The CDR3 coding sequence is TGTGCCAGCAGCGGCCCTAGCGTTAAGTCCTACGAGCAGTACTTC. Translated: CASSGPSVKSYEQYF.

This clonotype was seen a few times. The V gene is TRBV4-1, the J gene TRBJ1-5; TRBD1 is a possible D gene (5 bases). This CDR3 spans 15 amino acids. Looked up from germline, CDR1 is MGHRA and CDR2 is YSYEKL. Trimming removed 1 base at V and 5 bases at J, with 12 bases between. This CDR3 reads CASSQGQGEDQPQHF. CDR3 sequence (DNA): TGCGCCAGCAGCCAAGGGCAGGGAGAGGATCAGCCCCAGCATTTT.

This clonotype was detected many times. The chain's CDR3 is CASRLHEGTDTQYF. CDR3 nucleotide sequence: TGTGCCAGCAGACTGCATGAAGGCACAGATACGCAGTATTTT. The V and J genes are TRBV6-2 or TRBV6-3 and TRBJ2-3; D unclear. The CDR3 consists of 14 residues. V was trimmed by 6 bases and J by 1 base, leaving 11 bases between them. Germline V CDR1 and CDR2: MNHEY, SVGEGT.